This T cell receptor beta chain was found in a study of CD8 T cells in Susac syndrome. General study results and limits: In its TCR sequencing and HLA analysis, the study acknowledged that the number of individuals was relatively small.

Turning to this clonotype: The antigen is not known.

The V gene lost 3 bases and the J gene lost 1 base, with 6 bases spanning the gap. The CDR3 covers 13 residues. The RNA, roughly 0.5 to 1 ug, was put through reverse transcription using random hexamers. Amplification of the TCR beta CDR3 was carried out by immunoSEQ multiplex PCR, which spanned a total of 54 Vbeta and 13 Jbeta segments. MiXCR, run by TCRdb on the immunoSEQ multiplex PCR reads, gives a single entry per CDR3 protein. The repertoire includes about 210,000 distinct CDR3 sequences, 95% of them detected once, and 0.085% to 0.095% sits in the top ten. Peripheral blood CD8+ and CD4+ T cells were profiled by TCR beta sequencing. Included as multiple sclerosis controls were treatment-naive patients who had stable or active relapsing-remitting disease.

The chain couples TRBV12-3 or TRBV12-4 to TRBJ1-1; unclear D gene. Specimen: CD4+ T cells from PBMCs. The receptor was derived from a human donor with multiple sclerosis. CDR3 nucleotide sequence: TGTGCCAGCAGTTTCGCCGCGAACACTGAAGCTTTCTTT. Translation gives CASSFAANTEAFF.